This T cell receptor (beta chain) is drawn from a study of blood T cell repertoires in COVID-19. Study as a whole: Some COVID-19 samples were acute and others convalescent; all came from the United States, Italy and Spain. Sample material is recorded as cDNA or gDNA derived from T cells, B-cell-depleted T cells, or PBMCs.

In the original workflow: Nucleated cell number was recorded as an estimate derived from reference gene primer amplification. Only in-frame clones appear in the TCRdb table, and some are missing; sequencing was by immunoSEQ multiplex PCR. That table is the source of V, J and clone size, and D and trimming were worked out from the DNA. The table shows just under 85,000 clones, with around nine tenths occurring only once. Germline loops: CDR1 SNHLY, CDR2 FYNNEI. The J segment lost 1 base and the V segment lost 6 bases, leaving 2 bases of the junction unmatched. The CDR3 loop spans 14 amino acids. This receptor was identified in a man at least 80 years old with active or convalescent COVID-19. The sequenced sample consisted of peripheral blood. The chain uses TRBV2 and TRBJ2-5; 10 bases line up with TRBD2. CDR3 nucleotides: TGTGCCAGCAGCCGGACTAGCGGCCAAGAGACCCAGTACTTC. Its protein is CASSRTSGQETQYF.